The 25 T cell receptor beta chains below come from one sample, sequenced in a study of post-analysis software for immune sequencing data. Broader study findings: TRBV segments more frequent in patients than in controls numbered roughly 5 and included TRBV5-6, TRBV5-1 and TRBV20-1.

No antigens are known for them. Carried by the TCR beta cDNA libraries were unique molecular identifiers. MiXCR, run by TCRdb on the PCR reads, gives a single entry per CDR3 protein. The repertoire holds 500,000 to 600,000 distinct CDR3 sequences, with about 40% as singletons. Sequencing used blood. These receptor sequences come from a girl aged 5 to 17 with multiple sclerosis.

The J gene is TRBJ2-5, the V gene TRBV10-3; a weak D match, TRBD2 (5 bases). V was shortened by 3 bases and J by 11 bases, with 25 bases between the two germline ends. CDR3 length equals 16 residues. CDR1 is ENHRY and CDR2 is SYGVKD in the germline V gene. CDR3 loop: CAISDHSASRSNEQYF. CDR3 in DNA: TGTGCCATCAGTGACCACTCTGCTAGCCGGAGCAATGAGCAGTACTTC.

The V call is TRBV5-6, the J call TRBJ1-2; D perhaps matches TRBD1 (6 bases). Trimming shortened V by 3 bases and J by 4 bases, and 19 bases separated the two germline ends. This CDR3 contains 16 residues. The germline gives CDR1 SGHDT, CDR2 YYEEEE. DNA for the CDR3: TGTGCCAGCAGCTACCCGGGACACACACTTCCCTATGGCTACACCTTC. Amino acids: CASSYPGHTLPYGYTF.

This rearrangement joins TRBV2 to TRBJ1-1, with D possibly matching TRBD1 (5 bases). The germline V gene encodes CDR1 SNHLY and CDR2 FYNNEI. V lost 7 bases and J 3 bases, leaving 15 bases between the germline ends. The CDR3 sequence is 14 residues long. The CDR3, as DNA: TGTGCCAGCATTGACTGGGGGTTATACACTGAAGCTTTCTTT. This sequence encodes CASIDWGLYTEAFF.

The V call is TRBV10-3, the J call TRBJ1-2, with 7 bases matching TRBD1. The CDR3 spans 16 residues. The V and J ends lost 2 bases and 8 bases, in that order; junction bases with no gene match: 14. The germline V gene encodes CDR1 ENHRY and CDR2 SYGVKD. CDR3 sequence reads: CAISERETGTRRGYTF. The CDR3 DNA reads TGTGCCATCAGTGAGCGGGAGACAGGGACTCGAAGGGGCTACACCTTC.

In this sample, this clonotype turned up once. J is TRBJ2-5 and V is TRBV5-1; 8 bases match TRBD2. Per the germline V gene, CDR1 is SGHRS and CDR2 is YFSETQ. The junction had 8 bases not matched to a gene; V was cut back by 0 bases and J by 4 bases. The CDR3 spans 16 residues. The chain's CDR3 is CASSLAPGGASETQYF. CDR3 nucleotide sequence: TGCGCCAGCAGCTTGGCCCCGGGGGGGGCTTCAGAGACCCAGTACTTC.

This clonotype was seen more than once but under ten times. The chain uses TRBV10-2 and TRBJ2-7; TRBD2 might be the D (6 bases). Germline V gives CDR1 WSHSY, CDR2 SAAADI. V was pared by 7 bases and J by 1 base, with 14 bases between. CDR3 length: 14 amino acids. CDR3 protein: CASTAGWDSYEQYF. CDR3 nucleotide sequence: TGCGCCAGCACGGCGGGATGGGATTCCTACGAGCAGTACTTC.

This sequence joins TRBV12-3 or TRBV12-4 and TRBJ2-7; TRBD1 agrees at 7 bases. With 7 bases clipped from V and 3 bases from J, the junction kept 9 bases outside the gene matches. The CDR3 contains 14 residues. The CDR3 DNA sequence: TGTGCCAGCACCCGGACAGGACTTTTCTACGAGCAGTACTTC. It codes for CASTRTGLFYEQYF.

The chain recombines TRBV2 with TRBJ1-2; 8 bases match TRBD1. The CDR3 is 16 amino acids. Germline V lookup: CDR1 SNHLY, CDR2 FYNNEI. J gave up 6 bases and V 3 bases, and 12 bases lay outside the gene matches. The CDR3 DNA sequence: TGTGCCAGCAGTGACCCCGTCGGGGACAGGTCGGATGGCTACACCTTC. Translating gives CASSDPVGDRSDGYTF.

DNA of the CDR3: TGTGCCAGCAGTTTAAGGGCAGGGGAAATATACGAGCAGTACTTC. The encoded protein is CASSLRAGEIYEQYF. This chain uses TRBV27 with TRBJ2-7, with D perhaps TRBD1 (6 bases). The CDR3 has 15 residues. Germline V lookup: CDR1 MNHEY, CDR2 SMNVEV (reference sequence). Trimming took 2 bases from V and 4 from J, leaving 15 bases between them.

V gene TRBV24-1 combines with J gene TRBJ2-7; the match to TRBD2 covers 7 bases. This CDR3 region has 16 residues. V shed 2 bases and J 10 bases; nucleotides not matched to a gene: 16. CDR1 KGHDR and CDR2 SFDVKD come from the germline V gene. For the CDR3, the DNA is TGTGCCACCAGTGATTGGGGCGGGAGCCTAGGCGGGGCCCAGTACTTC. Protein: CATSDWGGSLGGAQYF.

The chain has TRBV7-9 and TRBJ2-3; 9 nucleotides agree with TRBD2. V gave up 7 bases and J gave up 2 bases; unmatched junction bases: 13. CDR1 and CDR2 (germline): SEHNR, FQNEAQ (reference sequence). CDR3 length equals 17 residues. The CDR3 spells CASTQRGEIRDTDTQYF. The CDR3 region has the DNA TGTGCCAGCACACAGCGGGGGGAGATTCGAGACACAGATACGCAGTATTTT.

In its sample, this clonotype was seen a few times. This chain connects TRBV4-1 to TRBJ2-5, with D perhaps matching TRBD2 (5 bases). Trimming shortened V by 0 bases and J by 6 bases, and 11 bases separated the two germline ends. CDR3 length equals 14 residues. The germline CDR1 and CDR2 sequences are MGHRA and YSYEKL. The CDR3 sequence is CASSQEVAMKTQYF. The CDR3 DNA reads TGCGCCAGCAGCCAAGAGGTAGCGATGAAGACCCAGTACTTC.

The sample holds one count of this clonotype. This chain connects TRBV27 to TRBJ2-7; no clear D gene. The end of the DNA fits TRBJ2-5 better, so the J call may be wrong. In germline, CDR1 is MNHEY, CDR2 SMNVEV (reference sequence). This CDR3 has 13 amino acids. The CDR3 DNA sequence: TGTGCCACCGCATTGAATGCCAAAGAGACCCAGTACTTC. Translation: CATALNAKETQYF.

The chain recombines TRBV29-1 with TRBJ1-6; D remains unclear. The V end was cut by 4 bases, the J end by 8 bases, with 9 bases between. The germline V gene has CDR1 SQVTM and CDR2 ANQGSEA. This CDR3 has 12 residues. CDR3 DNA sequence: TGCAGCGTTGGTAGTAGGGATTCACCCCTCCACTTT. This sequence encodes CSVGSRDSPLHF.

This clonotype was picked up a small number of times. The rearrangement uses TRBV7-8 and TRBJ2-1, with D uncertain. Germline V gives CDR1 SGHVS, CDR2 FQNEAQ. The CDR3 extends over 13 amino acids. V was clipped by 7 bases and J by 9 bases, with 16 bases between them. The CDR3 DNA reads TGTGCCAGCACCATAGCTCCCCGGACTGAGCAGTTCTTC. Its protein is CASTIAPRTEQFF.

In DNA form, the CDR3 reads TGCAGTGCAGAGGGACTAGCGGAATACAATGAGCAGTTCTTC. Translating it yields CSAEGLAEYNEQFF. The chain joins TRBV20-1 to TRBJ2-1, with 11 bases lining up with TRBD2. This CDR3 comprises 14 residues. Germline V gene data show CDR1 as DFQATT and CDR2 as SNEGSKA (reference sequence). The ends lost 6 bases at V and 4 bases at J; junction bases unmatched: 5.

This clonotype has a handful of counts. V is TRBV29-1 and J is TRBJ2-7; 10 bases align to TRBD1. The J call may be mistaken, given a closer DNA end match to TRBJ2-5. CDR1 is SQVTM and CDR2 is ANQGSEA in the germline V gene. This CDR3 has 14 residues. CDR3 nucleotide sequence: TGCAGCGCCGGGACAGGGGCGATAGGAGAGACCCAGTACTTC. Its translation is CSAGTGAIGETQYF.

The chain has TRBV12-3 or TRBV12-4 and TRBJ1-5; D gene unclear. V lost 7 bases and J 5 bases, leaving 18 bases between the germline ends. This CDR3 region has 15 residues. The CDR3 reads CASTPVGAVDQPQHF. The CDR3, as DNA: TGTGCCAGCACCCCTGTGGGCGCAGTGGATCAGCCCCAGCATTTT.

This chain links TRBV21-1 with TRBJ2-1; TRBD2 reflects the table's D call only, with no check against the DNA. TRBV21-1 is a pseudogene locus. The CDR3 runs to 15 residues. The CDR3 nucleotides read TGTGCCAGCAGCACCATAGCGGGTACCTACAATGAGCAGTTCTTC. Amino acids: CASSTIAGTYNEQFF.

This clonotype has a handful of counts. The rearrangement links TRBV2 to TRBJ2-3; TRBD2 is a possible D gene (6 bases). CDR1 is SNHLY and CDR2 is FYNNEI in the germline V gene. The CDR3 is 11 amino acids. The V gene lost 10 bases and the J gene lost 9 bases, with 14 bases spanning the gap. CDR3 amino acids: CATRDSWTQYF. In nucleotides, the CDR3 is TGTGCCACCCGGGACTCCTGGACGCAGTATTTT.

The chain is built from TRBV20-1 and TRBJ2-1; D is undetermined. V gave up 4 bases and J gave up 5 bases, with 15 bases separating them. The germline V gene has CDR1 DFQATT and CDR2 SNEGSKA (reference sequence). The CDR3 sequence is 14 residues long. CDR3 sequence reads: CSATRLGYHNEQFF. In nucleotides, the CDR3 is TGCAGTGCTACTCGTTTGGGGTACCACAATGAGCAGTTCTTC.

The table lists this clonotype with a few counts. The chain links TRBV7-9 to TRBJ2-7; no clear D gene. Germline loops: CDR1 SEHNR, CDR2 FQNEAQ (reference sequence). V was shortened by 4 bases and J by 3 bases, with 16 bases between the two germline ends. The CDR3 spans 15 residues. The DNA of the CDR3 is TGTGCCAGCAGCTCCTTGGGAAGAGATCACTACGAGCAGTACTTC. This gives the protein CASSSLGRDHYEQYF.

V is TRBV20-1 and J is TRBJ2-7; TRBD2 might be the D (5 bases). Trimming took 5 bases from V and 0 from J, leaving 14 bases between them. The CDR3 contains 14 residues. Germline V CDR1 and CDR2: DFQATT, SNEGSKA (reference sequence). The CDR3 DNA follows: TGCAGTGCTCCACACCGGGATAGCTCCTACGAGCAGTACTTC. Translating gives CSAPHRDSSYEQYF.

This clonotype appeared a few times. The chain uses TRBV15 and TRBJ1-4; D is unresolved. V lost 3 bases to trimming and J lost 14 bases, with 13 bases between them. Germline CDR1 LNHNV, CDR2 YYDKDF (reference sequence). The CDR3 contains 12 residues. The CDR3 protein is CATSSRDGKLFF. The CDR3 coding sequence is TGTGCCACCAGCAGCCGCGACGGGAAGCTGTTTTTT.

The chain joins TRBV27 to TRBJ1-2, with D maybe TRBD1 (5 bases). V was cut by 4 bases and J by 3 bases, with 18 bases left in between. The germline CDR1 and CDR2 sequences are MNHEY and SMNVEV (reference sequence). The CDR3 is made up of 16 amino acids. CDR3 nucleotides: TGTGCCAGCAGTTCCCCGGCAAGAAGCAGGGACTATGGCTACACCTTC. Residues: CASSSPARSRDYGYTF.